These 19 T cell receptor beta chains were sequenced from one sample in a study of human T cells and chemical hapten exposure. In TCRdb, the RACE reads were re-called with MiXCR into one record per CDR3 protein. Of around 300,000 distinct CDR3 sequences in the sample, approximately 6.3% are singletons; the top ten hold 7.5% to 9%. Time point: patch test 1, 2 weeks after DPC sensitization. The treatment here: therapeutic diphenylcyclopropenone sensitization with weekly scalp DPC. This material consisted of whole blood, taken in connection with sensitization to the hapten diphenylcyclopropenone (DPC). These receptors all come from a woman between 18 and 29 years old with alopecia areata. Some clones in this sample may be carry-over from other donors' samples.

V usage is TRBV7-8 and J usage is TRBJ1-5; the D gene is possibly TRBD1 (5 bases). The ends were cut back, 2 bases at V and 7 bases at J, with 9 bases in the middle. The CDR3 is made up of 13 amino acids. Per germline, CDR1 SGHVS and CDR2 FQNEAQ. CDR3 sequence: CASSLSRGQPQHF. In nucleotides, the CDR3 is TGTGCCAGCAGCTTATCGAGGGGCCAGCCCCAGCATTTT.

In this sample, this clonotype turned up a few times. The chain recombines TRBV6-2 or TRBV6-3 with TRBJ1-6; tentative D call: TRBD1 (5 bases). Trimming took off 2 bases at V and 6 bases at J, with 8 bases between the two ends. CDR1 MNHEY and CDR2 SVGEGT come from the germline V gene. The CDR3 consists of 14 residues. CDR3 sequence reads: CASSYGAANSPLHF. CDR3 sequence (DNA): TGTGCCAGCAGTTACGGGGCTGCTAATTCACCCCTCCACTTT.

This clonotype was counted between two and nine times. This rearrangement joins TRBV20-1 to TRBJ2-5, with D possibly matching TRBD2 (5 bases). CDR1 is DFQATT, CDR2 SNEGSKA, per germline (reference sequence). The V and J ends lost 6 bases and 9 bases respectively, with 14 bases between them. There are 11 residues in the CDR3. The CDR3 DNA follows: TGCAGTGCGGTGACTTTGAGGGCCCAGTACTTC. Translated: CSAVTLRAQYF.

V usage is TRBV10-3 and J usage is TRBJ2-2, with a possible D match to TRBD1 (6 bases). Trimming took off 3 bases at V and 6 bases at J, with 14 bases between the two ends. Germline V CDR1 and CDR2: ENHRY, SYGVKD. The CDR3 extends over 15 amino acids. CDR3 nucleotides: TGTGCCATCAGTGAAGAGTCAGGGGTGGCCGGGGAGCTGTTTTTT. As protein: CAISEESGVAGELFF.

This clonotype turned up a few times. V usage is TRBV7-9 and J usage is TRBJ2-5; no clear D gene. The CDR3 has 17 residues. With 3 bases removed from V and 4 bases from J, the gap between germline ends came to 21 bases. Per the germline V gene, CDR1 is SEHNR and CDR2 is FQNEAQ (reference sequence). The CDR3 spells CASSFLPGPDPTETQYF. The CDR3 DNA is TGTGCCAGCAGCTTCCTCCCCGGGCCCGACCCCACAGAGACCCAGTACTTC.

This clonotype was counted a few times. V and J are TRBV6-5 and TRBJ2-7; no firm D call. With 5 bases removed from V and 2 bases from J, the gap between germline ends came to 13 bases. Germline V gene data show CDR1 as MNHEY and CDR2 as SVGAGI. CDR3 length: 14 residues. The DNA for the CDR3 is TGTGCCAGCAGTCCTTCCCTTTCCACCTACGAGCAGTACTTC. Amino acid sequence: CASSPSLSTYEQYF.

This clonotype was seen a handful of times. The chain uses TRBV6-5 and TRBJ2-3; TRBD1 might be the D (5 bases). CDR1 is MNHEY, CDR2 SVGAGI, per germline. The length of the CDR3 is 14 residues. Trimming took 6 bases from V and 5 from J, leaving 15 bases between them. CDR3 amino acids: CASSPSRVGDTQYF. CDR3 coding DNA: TGTGCCAGCAGCCCCAGCAGGGTCGGAGATACGCAGTATTTT.

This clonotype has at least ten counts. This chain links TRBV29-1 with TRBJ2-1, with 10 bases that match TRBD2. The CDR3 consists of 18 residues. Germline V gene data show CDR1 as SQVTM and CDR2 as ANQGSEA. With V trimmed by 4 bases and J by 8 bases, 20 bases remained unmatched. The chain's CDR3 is CSVVPQLAGDPTRDEQFF. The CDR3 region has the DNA TGCAGCGTTGTTCCTCAGCTAGCGGGGGACCCTACCCGCGATGAGCAGTTCTTC.

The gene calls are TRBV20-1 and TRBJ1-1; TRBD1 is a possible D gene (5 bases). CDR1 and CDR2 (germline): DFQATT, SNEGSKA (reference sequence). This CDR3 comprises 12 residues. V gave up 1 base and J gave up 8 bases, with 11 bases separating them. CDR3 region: CSARGGPPEAFF. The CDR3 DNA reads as TGCAGTGCTAGAGGGGGACCCCCCGAAGCTTTCTTT.

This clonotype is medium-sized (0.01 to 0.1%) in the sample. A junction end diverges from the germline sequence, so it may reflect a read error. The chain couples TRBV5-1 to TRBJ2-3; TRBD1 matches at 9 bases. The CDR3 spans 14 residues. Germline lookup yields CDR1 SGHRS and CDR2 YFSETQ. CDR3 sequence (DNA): TGTGCCAGCAGCTTCGGACAGGGGACAGATACGCAGTATTTT. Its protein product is CASSFGQGTDTQYF.

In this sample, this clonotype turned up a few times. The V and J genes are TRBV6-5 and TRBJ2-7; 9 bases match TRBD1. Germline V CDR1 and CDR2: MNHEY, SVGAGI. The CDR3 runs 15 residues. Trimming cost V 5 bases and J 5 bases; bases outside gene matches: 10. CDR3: CASSQIYRGPNEQYF. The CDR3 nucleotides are TGTGCCAGCAGTCAAATCTACAGGGGGCCCAACGAGCAGTACTTC.

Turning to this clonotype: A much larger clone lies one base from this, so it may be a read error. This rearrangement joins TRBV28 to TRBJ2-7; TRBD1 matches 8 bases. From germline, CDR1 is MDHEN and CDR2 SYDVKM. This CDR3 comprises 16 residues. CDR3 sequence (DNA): TGTGCCAGCAGTTTTCCTGAGACAGGGGTTGTACACGAGCAGAACTTC. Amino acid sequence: CASSFPETGVVHEQNF.

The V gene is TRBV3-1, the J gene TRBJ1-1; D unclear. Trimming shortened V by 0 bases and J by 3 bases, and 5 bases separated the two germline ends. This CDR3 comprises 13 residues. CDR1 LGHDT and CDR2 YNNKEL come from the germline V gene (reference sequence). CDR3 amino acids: CASSQEWYTEAFF. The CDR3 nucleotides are TGTGCCAGCAGCCAAGAGTGGTACACTGAAGCTTTCTTT.

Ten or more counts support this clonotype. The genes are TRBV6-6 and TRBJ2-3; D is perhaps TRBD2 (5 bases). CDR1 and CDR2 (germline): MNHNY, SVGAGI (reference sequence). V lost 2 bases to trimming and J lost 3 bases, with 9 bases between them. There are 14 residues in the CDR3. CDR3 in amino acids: CASSYTTGTDTQYF. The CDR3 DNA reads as TGTGCCAGCAGTTACACAACGGGGACAGATACGCAGTATTTT.

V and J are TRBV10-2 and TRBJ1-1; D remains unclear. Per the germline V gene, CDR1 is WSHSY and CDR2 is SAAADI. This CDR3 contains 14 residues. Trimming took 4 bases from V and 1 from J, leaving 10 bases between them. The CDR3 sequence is CASSARRANTEAFF. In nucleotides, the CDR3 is TGCGCCAGCAGTGCGCGGCGGGCGAACACTGAAGCTTTCTTT.

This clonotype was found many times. The CDR3 DNA follows: TGTGCCAGCAGCCAAGCTGGGGGCGTCGGTACGCAGTATTTT. Amino acid sequence: CASSQAGGVGTQYF. This chain connects TRBV14 to TRBJ2-3; the D gene is possibly TRBD1 (6 bases). The CDR3 spans 14 residues. Germline V gives CDR1 SGHDN, CDR2 FVKESK. V lost 1 base and J 8 bases, leaving 13 bases between the germline ends.

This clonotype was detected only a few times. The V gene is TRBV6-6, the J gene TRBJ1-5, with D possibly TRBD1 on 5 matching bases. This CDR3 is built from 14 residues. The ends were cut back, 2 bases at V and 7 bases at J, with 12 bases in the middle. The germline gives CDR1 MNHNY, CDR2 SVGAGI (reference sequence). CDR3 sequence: CASSYEGPRQPQHF. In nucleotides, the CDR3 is TGTGCCAGCAGTTACGAGGGGCCGAGACAGCCCCAGCATTTT.

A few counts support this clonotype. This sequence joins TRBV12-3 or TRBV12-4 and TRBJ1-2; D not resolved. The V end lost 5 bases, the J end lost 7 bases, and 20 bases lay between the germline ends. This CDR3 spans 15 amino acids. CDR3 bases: TGTGCCAGCAGTCCCCAAGACTCAACCTGGGTTGGCTACACCTTC. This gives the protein CASSPQDSTWVGYTF.

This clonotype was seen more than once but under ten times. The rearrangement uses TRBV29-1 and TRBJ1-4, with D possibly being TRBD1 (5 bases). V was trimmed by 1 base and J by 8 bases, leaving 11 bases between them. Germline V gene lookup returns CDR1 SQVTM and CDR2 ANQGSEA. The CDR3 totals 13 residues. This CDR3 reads CSVEGGDSEKLFF. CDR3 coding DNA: TGCAGCGTTGAAGGAGGGGACTCGGAAAAACTGTTTTTT.